Listed here is a single T cell receptor beta chain. What it recognizes is unknown. The V segment lost 2 bases and the J segment 0 bases; nucleotides outside the gene matches: 7. The germline CDR1 and CDR2 sequences are MNHEY and SMNVEV (reference sequence). CDR3 length: 18 residues. This specimen comes from a study of cytomegalovirus exposure and HLA in healthy donors. Study results and caveats: TCR beta chain V- and J-gene trimming was linked, in a later analysis, to a missense variant in DCLRE1C.

Amplification used 60 Vbeta primers and 13 Jbeta primers. Repertoires were generated with immunoSEQ multiplex PCR, while TCRdb's copy carries only in-frame clones and drops some. The sample carries around 200,000 clones, roughly four fifths recorded once. Source material: PBMCs. V is TRBV27 and J is TRBJ2-2, with 9 bases identical to TRBD2. The clonotype originates from a woman younger than 45 in good health and CMV-seropositive. In DNA form, the CDR3 reads TGTGCCAGCAGTTTAAGCCTAGCGGGATCTTCGAACACCGGGGAGCTGTTTTTT. Amino acids: CASSLSLAGSSNTGELFF.